The T cell receptor beta chain under discussion was sequenced for a study of blood T cell repertoires in COVID-19 (dated by TCRdb to the early 2020s). About the study as a whole: Samples from collaborators originated in the United States, Italy and Spain and spanned both the acute and convalescent phases of COVID-19. The prospective study material was composed of cDNA or gDNA derived from T cells, B-cell-depleted T cells, or PBMCs. Subjects who had been exposed to COVID-19, were actively infected with it, or had recovered from it provided the deeply sampled blood TCRbeta repertoires that made up the dataset. The repertoires were released in a freely available public database intended as a resource for research on the immune response to SARS-CoV-2. Samples were obtained from the ongoing ImmuneRACE study (first 160 participants) and from 1,254 subjects provided by 6 global collaborators. Sample metadata almost always included a de-identified subject ID, COVID-19 status, age in years and sex. Where HLA class I and class II types were available, the types were taken from metadata supplied by the sample provider, not from assay-based typing. What the authors observed across the whole study: The amount of clinical and demographic metadata varied by source and participant and was provided uncurated.

Enrolling through a virtual design, the prospective study's participants ranged in age from about 18 to 89 years and lived across some 23 United States geographic areas. To assign participants to cohorts, the prospective study relied on clinical history that participants themselves reported in a screening survey and a study questionnaire. For ImmuneRACE Cohort 3, a participant was defined as recovered based on two consecutive negative NP/OP PCR tests, clearance by a healthcare professional, or resolution of symptoms. In the prospective study, mobile phlebotomists collected whole blood, serum and a nasopharyngeal or oropharyngeal swab from each participant. Prospective study participants could optionally give additional blood draws and questionnaires over an approximately two-month period. Before DNA extraction, blood samples from the prospective study were shipped at room temperature or frozen.

The CDR3 covers 15 residues, taking in both the cysteine and the phenylalanine. The read is trimmed to its CDR3 DNA, 45 bases read in frame from base 1. In the germline V gene, CDR1 corresponds to MGHRA and CDR2 to YSYEKL. The germline V and J ends show losses of 3 bases and 7 bases respectively, and no gene match explains 7 bases of the junction. TCRbeta CDR3 regions were amplified from genomic DNA using the immunoSEQ Assay, a bias-controlled multiplex PCR. Per the original workflow: The number of nucleated cells in each sample was estimated from the amplification of reference gene primers within the assay. To quantify the absolute abundance of each unique TCRbeta CDR3 rearrangement, sequence reads were collapsed and filtered. For each sample, productive Simpson clonality was calculated as the square root of Simpson's diversity index across productive rearrangements. As stored in TCRdb, this immuneACCESS dataset retains in-frame rearrangements with V and J assigned. A fraction of the clones does not appear; measured against another copy, unresolved V genes explain less than half of the discrepancy, and the remainder lacks a known reason. V and J calls and clone size come straight from that table; D and trimming were deduced from the DNA. This sample has 350,000 to 400,000 clones in its table, and approximately 90% of those were observed once. Clones ranked in the top ten supply 1.2% of the sample.

To note about this clone: No cognate antigen has been identified for it. Base qualities are not recorded, but no much larger clone differs from it by a single base.

The chain uses TRBV4-1 and TRBJ2-7; 12 bases in the junction line up with TRBD1. Sequenced input: PBMCs or T cells enriched from blood (not recorded which). The sequence was obtained from a woman between 18 and 30 years old who had recovered from COVID-19. The CDR3 region has the sequence CASSHWGQGAKEQYF. The DNA sequence follows: TGCGCCAGCAGCCACTGGGGACAGGGGGCGAAAGAGCAGTACTTC.